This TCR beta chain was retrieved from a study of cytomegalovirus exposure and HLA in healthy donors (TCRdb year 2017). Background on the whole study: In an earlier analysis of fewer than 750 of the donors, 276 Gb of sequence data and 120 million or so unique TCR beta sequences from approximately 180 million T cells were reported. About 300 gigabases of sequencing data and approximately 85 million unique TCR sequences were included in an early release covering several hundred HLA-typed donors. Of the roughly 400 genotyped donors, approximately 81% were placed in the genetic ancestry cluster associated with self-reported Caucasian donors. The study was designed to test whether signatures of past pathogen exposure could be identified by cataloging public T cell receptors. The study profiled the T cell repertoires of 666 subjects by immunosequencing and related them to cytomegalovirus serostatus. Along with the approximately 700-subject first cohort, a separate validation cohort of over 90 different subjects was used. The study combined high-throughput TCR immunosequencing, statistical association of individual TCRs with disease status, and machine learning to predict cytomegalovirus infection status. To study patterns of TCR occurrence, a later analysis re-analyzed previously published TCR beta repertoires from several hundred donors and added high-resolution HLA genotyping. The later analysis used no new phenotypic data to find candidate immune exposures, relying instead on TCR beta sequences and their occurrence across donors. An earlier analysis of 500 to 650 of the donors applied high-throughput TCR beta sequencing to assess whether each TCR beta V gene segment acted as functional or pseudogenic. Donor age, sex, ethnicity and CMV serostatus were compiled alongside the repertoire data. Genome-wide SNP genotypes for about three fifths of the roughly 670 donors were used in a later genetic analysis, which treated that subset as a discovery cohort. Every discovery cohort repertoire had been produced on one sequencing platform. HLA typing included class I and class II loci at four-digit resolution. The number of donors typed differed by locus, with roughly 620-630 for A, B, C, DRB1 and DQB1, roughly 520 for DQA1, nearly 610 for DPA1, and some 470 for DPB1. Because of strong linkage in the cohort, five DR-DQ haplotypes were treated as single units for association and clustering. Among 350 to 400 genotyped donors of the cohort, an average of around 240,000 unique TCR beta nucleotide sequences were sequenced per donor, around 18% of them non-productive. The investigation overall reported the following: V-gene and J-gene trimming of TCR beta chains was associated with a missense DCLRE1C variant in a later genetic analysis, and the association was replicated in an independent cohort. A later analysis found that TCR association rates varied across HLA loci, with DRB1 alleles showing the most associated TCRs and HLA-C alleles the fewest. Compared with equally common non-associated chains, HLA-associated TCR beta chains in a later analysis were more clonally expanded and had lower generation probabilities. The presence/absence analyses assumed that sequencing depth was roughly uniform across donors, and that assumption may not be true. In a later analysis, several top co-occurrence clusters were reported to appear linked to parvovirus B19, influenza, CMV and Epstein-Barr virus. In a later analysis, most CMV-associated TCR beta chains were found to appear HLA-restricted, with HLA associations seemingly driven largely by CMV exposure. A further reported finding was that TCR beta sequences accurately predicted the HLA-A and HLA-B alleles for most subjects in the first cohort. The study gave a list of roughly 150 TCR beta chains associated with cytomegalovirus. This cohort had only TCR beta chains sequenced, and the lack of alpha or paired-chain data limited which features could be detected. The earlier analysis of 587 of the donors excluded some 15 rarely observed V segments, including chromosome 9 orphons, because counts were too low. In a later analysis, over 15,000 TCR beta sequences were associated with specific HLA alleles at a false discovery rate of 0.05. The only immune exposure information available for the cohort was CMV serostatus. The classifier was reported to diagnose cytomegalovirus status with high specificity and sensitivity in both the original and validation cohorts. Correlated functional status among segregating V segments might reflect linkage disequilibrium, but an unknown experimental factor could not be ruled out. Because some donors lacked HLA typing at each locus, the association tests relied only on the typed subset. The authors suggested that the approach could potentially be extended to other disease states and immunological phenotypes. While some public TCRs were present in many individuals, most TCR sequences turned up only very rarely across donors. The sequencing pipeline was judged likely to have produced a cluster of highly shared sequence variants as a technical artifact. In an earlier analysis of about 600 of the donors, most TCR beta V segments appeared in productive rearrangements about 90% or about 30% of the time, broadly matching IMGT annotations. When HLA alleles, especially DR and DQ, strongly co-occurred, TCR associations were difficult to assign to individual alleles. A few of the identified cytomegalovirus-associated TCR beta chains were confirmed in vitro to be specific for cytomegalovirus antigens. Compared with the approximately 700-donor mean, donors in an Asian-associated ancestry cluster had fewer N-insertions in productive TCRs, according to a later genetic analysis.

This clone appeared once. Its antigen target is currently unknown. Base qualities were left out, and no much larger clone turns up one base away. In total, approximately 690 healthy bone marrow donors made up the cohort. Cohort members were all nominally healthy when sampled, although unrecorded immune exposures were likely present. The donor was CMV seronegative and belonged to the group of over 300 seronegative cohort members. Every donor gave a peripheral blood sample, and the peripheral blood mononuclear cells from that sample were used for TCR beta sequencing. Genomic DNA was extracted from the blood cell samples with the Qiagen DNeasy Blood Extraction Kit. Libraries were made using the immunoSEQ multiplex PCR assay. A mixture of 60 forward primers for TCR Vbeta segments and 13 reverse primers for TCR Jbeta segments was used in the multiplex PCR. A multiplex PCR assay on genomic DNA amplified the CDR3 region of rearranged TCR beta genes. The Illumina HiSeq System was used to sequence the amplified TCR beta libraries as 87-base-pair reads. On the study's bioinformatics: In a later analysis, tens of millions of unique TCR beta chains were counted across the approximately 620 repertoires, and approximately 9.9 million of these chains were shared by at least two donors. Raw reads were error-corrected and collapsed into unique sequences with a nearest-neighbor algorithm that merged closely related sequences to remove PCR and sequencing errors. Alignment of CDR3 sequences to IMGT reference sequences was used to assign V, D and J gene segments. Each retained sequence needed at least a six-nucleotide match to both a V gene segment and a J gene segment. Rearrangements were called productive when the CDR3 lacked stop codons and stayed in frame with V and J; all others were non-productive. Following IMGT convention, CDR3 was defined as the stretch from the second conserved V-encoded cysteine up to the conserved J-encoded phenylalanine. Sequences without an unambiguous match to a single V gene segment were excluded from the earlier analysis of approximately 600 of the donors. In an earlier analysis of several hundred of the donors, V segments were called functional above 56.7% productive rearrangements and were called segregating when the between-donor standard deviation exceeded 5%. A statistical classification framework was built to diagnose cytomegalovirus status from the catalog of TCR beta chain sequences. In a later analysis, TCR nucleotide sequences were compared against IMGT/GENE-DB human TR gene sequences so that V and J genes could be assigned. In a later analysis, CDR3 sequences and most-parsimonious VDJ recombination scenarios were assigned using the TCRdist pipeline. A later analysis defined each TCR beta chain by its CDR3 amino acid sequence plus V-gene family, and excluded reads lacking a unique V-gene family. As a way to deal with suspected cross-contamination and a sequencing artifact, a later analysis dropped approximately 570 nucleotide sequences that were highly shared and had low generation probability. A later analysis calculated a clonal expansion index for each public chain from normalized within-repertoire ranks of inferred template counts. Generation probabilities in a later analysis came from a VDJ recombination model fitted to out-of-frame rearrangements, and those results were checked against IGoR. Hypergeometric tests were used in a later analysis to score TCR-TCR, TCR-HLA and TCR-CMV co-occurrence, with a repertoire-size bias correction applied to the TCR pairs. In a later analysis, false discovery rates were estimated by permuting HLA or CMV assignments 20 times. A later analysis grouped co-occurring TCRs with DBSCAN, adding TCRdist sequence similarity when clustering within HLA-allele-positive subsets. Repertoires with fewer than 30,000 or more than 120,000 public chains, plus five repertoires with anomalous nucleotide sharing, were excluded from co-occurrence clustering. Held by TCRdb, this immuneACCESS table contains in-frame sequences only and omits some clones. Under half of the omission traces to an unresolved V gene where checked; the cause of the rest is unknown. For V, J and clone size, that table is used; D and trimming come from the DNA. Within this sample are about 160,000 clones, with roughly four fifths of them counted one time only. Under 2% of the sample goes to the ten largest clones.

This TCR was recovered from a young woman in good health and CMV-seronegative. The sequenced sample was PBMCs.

The DNA is TGTGCCACCAGCAGGGCCGGCGGGGTCTCCTACAATGAGCAGTTCTTC. Its translation reads: CATSRAGGVSYNEQFF. Recombination joined TRBV15 with TRBJ2-1, with TRBD2 as a weak D call on 6 bases. The V and J ends are trimmed by 3 bases and 0 bases, leaving 12 bases between them. From the germline V gene (reference sequence), CDR1 is LNHNV and CDR2 is YYDKDF. Counted from cysteine to phenylalanine, this CDR3 has 16 amino acids. The retained sequence is limited to the CDR3, 48 bases, with the frame set at the first base. Here the CDR3 is joined to the reference TRBV15 and TRBJ2-1 genes, and the full variable domain is: DAMVIQNPRYQVTQFGKPVTLSCSQTLNHNVMYWYQQKSSQAPKLLFHYYDKDFNNEADTPDNFQSRRPNTSFCFLDIRSPGLGDTAMYLCATSRAGGVSYNEQFFGPGTRLTVL.